A selection of T cell receptor beta chains follows, all from one sample in a study of T cell responses to AZD1222 COVID-19 vaccine. Sequencing used immunoSEQ multiplex PCR; TCRdb keeps in-frame clones, though not all of them. The sample contains around 130,000 clones, around 86% of which appear only once. Sequencing was performed on peripheral blood, taken 28 days after the second AZD1222 dose. The receptors were sampled from an adult who received the AZD1222 COVID-19 vaccine. The CDR3 runs from the conserved cysteine through the conserved F or W. The order of the fields is clone size, D gene, J gene, V gene, CDR3 DNA, CDR3 protein. D genes are given only for firm matches. Size values are once, few and many counts, or a class for expanded clones, and some rows have none.

. | . | TRBJ2-7 | TRBV21-1 | TGTGCCAGCAGCAAAAATGGGCAGGGGCCGGGATGGGACACCTACGAGCAGTACTTC | CASSKNGQGPGWDTYEQYF
. | . | TRBJ2-1 | TRBV11-2 | TGTGCCAGCAGCCCCCAGTCGGCTAGCAGTTACAATGAGCAGTTCTTC | CASSPQSASSYNEQFF
. | . | TRBJ1-6 | TRBV19 | TGTGCCAGTAGTATGTCGGACGGTTATAATTCACCCCTCCACTTT | CASSMSDGYNSPLHF
. | . | TRBJ2-5 | TRBV28 | TGTGCCAGCAGTCCGGTAGGGAGAGAGACCCAGTACTTC | CASSPVGRETQYF
. | . | TRBJ1-2 | TRBV12-3/TRBV12-4 | TGTGCCAGCAGTTTCGCAATCAACTATGGCTACACCTTC | CASSFAINYGYTF
. | . | TRBJ1-5 | TRBV7-2 | TGTGCCAGCAGCTTAGGGGTCGGAGATCAGCCCCAGCATTTT | CASSLGVGDQPQHF
. | TRBD1 | TRBJ1-6 | TRBV6-5 | TGTGCCAGCAGCCGCCGACAGGGGGATAATTCACCCCTCCACTTT | CASSRRQGDNSPLHF
. | . | TRBJ1-2 | TRBV12-3/TRBV12-4 | TGTGCCAGCACCCTGGCTGGGGGCTACACCTTC | CASTLAGGYTF
. | . | TRBJ1-1 | TRBV6-5 | TGTGCCAGCAGTTACGGGCAGGGACTAAACACTGAAGCTTTCTTT | CASSYGQGLNTEAFF
. | . | TRBJ1-2 | TRBV12-3/TRBV12-4 | TGTGCCAGCAGTCCAGGGGACAACTATGGCTACACCTTC | CASSPGDNYGYTF
. | . | TRBJ1-5 | TRBV7-2 | TGTGCCAGCAGCTTAGTAACAGGTAGCAATCAGCCCCAGCATTTT | CASSLVTGSNQPQHF
. | . | TRBJ1-3 | TRBV3-1/TRBV3-2 | TGTGCCAGCAGCATCAGGGGTTCTGGAAACACCATATATTTT | CASSIRGSGNTIYF
. | TRBD2 | TRBJ2-1 | TRBV24-1 | TGTGCCACCAGTGATAGGGCGGGGGGACGGTTCTTC | CATSDRAGGRFF
. | . | TRBJ2-5 | TRBV5-6 | TGTGCCAGCAGGTGGGGCCGGACAAACCAAGAGACCCAGTACTTC | CASRWGRTNQETQYF
once | TRBD1 | TRBJ2-7 | TRBV6-6 | TGTGCCAGCAGTATGGACAGGGACGAGCAGTACTTC | CASSMDRDEQYF
. | TRBD1 | TRBJ1-5 | TRBV6-1 | TGTGCCAGCAGTGAAGAGGGCAGGGGGCTTGGACAGCCCCAGCATTTT | CASSEEGRGLGQPQHF
. | . | TRBJ2-7 | TRBV6-5 | TGTGCCAGCAGTTACTCTTACAGGGTGTCCTACGAGCAGTACTTC | CASSYSYRVSYEQYF
. | . | TRBJ1-2 | TRBV11-2 | TGTGCCAGCAGCTTAACGTTTCAGGGGATAGATGGCTACACCTTC | CASSLTFQGIDGYTF
. | TRBD1 | TRBJ1-2 | TRBV7-8 | TGTGCCAGCAGCTTAGCTGGGGCAGGGGGACCAACAGGCTACACCTTC | CASSLAGAGGPTGYTF
. | TRBD1 | TRBJ2-7 | TRBV18 | TGTGCCAGCTCTCCAGGACAGGTGGCAAGTTACGAGCAGTACTTC | CASSPGQVASYEQYF
. | . | TRBJ2-7 | TRBV11-2 | TGTGCCAGCAGCTTAGCTTGGGACGTTACCTACGAGCAGTACTTC | CASSLAWDVTYEQYF
. | . | TRBJ2-2 | TRBV18 | TGTGCCAGCTCACTAACACACACCGGGGAGCTGTTTTTT | CASSLTHTGELFF
few | . | TRBJ1-4 | TRBV4-3 | TGCGCCAGCAGCCAAGATGGAAGGAATGAAAAACTGTTTTTT | CASSQDGRNEKLFF
. | . | TRBJ2-7 | TRBV2 | TGTGCCAGCAGTGTACAGGGAATCCACGAGCAGTACTTC | CASSVQGIHEQYF
. | . | TRBJ1-5 | TRBV4-1 | TGCGCCAGCAGCCATCAATTGGGGTCTCAGCCCCAGCATTTT | CASSHQLGSQPQHF
. | TRBD1 | TRBJ1-5 | TRBV7-2 | TGTGCCAGCAGCCCGACAGGGGGCGCGAATCAGCCCCAGCATTTT | CASSPTGGANQPQHF
. | . | TRBJ2-2 | TRBV5-4 | TGTGCCAGCAGTTTAGCCCCGGTAGCGGCCACCGGGGAGCTGTTTTTT | CASSLAPVAATGELFF
. | . | TRBJ2-5 | TRBV6-2/TRBV6-3 | TGTGCCAGCAGTGGGACAAAACAAGAGACCCAGTACTTC | CASSGTKQETQYF
. | TRBD2 | TRBJ2-1 | TRBV4-3 | TGCGCCAGCAGCCAAGTTCGGGCTAGCGGGTACAATGAGCAGTTCTTC | CASSQVRASGYNEQFF
. | TRBD1 | TRBJ2-1 | TRBV5-6 | TGTGCCAGCAGATACGGGACAGCCCAGTTCTTC | CASRYGTAQFF
once | . | TRBJ1-6 | TRBV7-2 | TGTGCCAGCAGCGCTCTAGGGGCGGTGGATTCACCCCTCCACTTT | CASSALGAVDSPLHF
. | TRBD2 | TRBJ2-5 | TRBV6-5 | TGTGCCTTGGCGGCTAGCGGAGCAAAGACCCAGTACTTC | CALAASGAKTQYF